This entry is about one TCR beta chain. Its target is unknown. Using immunoSEQ multiplex PCR, the repertoire was profiled, and TCRdb retains in-frame clones only, with some absent. The sample yields around 110,000 clones, about 90% seen once. The CDR3 loop spans 12 amino acids. Germline V gene data show CDR1 as ENHRY and CDR2 as SYGVKD. The V end was cut by 3 bases, the J end by 3 bases, with 6 bases between. This sample was included in a study of T cell responses to AZD1222 COVID-19 vaccine. The overall study: The analysis combined second doses at about 4 or about 12 weeks.

Overall study findings and caveats: Only six people who got AZD1222 tested seropositive at baseline. The repertoires were collected only after the peak T cell response. Donor demographics were predominantly white British with a female majority; clonal diversity may be underestimated.

This TCR was recovered from an adult in good health. This sequence joins TRBV10-3 and TRBJ2-7; D gene unclear. This specimen consisted of peripheral blood, obtained on day 0 of AZD1222 vaccination. Here the CDR3 reads CAISDRNYEQYF. CDR3 DNA: TGTGCCATCAGTGACCGAAACTACGAGCAGTACTTC.